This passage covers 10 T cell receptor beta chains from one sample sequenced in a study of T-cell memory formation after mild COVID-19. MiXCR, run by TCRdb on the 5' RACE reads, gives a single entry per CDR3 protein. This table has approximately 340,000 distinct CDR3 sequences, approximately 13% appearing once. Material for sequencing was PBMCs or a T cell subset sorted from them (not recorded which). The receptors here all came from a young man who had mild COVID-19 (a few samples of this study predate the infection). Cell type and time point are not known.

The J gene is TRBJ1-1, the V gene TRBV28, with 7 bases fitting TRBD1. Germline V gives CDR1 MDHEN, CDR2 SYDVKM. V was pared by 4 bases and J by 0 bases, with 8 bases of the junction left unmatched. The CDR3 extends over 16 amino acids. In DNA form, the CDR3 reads TGTGCCAGCAGTTGGGTTACAGGGGTGATGAACACTGAAGCTTTCTTT. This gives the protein CASSWVTGVMNTEAFF.

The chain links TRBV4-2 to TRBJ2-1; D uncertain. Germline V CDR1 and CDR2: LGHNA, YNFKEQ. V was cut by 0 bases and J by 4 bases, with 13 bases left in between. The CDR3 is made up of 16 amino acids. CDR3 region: CASSQDSSTLYNEQFF. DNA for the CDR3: TGTGCCAGCAGCCAAGATAGCAGCACTTTATACAATGAGCAGTTCTTC.

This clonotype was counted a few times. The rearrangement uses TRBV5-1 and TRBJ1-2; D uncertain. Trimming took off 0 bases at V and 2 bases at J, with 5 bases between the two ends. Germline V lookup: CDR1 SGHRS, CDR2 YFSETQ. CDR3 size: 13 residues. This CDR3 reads CASSLGENYGYTF. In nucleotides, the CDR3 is TGCGCCAGCAGCTTGGGAGAAAACTATGGCTACACCTTC.

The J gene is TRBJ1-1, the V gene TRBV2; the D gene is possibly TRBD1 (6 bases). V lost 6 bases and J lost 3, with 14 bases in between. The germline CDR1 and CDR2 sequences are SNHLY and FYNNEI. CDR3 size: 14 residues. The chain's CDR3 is CASRKGQGHTEAFF. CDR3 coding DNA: TGTGCCAGCAGAAAGGGACAAGGGCACACTGAAGCTTTCTTT.

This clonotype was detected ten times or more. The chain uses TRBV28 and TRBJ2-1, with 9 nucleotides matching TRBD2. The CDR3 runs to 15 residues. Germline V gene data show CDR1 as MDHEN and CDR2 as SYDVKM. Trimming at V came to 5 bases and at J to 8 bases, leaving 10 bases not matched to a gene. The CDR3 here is CASSNGGGGAHEQFF. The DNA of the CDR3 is TGTGCCAGCAGTAACGGGGGCGGGGGGGCTCATGAGCAGTTCTTC.

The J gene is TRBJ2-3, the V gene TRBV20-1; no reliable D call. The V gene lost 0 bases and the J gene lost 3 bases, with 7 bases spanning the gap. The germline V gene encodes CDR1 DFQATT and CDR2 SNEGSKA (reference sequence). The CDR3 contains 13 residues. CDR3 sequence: CSARESRTDTQYF. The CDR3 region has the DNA TGCAGTGCTAGAGAGTCGCGGACAGATACGCAGTATTTT.

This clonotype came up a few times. The CDR3 sequence is CASSLDAGRGYEQYF. The CDR3, as DNA: TGTGCCAGCAGCTTAGATGCAGGAAGAGGCTACGAGCAGTACTTC. The chain uses TRBV7-9 and TRBJ2-7; D gene unclear. Germline CDR1 SEHNR, CDR2 FQNEAQ (reference sequence). This CDR3 is built from 15 residues. Trimming stripped 1 base from V and 3 bases from J, with 13 bases between.

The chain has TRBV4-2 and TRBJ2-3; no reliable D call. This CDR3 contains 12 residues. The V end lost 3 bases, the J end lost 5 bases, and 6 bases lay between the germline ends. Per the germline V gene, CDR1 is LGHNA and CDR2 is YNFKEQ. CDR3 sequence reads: CASSHRGDTQYF. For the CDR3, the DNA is TGTGCCAGCAGCCATCGAGGAGATACGCAGTATTTT.

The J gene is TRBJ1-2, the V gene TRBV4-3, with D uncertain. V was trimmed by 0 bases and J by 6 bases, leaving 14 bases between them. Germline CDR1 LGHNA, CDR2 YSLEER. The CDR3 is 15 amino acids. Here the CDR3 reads CASSQDQTRGHGYTF. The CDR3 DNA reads TGCGCCAGCAGCCAAGATCAAACGCGAGGGCATGGCTACACCTTC.

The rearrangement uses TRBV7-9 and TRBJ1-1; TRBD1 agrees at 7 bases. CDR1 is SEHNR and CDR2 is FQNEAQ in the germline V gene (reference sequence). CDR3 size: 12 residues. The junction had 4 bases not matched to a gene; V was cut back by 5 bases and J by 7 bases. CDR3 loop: CASSDRVGEAFF. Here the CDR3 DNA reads TGTGCCAGCAGCGACAGGGTCGGTGAAGCTTTCTTT. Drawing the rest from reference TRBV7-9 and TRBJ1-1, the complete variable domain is DTGVSQNPRHKITKRGQNVTFRCDPISEHNRLYWYRQTLGQGPEFLTYFQNEAQLEKSRLLSDRFSAERPKGSFSTLEIQRTEQGDSAMYLCASSDRVGEAFFGQGTRLTVV.